Listed here are 21 T cell receptor beta chains from one sample, sequenced in a study of blood T cell repertoires in COVID-19. Generated by immunoSEQ multiplex PCR, the TCRdb table keeps only in-frame clones and is missing some. The sample has about 60,000 clones, about 81% seen once; the top ten hold 12%. Sequenced sample: peripheral blood. Source of these receptors: a human donor in a cohort sampled during active COVID-19.

The V call is TRBV9, the J call TRBJ2-7, with 7 bases that match TRBD1. Germline CDR1 and CDR2: SGDLS and YYNGEE. Unmatched junction bases numbered 6, after V lost 3 bases and J lost 3 bases. CDR3 length: 14 amino acids. The DNA for the CDR3 is TGTGCCAGCAGCGCCTCGGGACAGTTCTACGAGCAGTACTTC. Translated, it gives CASSASGQFYEQYF.

The V call is TRBV19, the J call TRBJ2-1; D remains unclear. V dropped 3 bases and J dropped 8 bases, with 11 bases sitting between them. Germline V lookup: CDR1 LNHDA, CDR2 SQIVND (reference sequence). The CDR3 contains 13 residues. The CDR3 nucleotides are TGTGCCAGTAGTATCGCGCCCGCCTATGAGCAGTTCTTC. Translated: CASSIAPAYEQFF.

This clone was found once. The J gene is TRBJ2-5, the V gene TRBV29-1, with 9 nucleotides matching TRBD2. The CDR3 contains 12 residues. The germline V gene has CDR1 SQVTM and CDR2 ANQGSEA. The ends lost 6 bases at V and 4 bases at J; junction bases unmatched: 3. The CDR3 reads CSVRAGGETQYF. DNA for the CDR3: TGCAGCGTCCGAGCGGGGGGAGAGACCCAGTACTTC.

Written as DNA, the CDR3 is TGTGCCAGCAGTTACTCTTCTAGCGGGGATTCCTACAATGAGCAGTTCTTC. Its protein is CASSYSSSGDSYNEQFF. This sequence joins TRBV6-2 or TRBV6-3 and TRBJ2-1, with TRBD2 matching over 9 bases. The V gene's germline CDR1 is MNHEY and CDR2 SVGEGT. The V gene end was trimmed by 0 bases and the J gene end by 1 base; junction bases not matched to a gene: 4. This CDR3 spans 17 amino acids.

The table lists this clone with a count of one. The chain is built from TRBV6-2 or TRBV6-3 and TRBJ1-5; 9 bases are a match to TRBD1. This CDR3 is built from 21 residues. Germline CDR1 is MNHEY and CDR2 is SVGEGT. V gave up 2 bases and J gave up 2 bases; unmatched junction bases: 19. The CDR3 here is CASSYQRISTGGGIRNQPQHF. CDR3 coding DNA: TGTGCCAGCAGTTACCAAAGGATTTCGACAGGGGGGGGTATACGCAATCAGCCCCAGCATTTT.

This rearrangement joins TRBV19 to TRBJ1-5, with D possibly TRBD1 on 6 matching bases. The CDR3 has 14 amino acids. CDR1 LNHDA and CDR2 SQIVND come from the germline V gene (reference sequence). Trimming shortened V by 4 bases and J by 2 bases, and 9 bases separated the two germline ends. The CDR3 DNA is TGTGCCAGTAGTACCTACAGGGGCAATCAGCCCCAGCATTTT. This gives the protein CASSTYRGNQPQHF.

The sample holds one count of this clone. The chain couples TRBV5-1 to TRBJ1-2, with D possibly matching TRBD1 (6 bases). CDR3 size: 13 residues. V dropped 2 bases and J dropped 2 bases, with 7 bases sitting between them. Germline loops: CDR1 SGHRS, CDR2 YFSETQ. CDR3 residues: CASSLGTNYGYTF. The CDR3 DNA sequence: TGCGCCAGCAGCTTAGGGACAAACTATGGCTACACCTTC. Full variable domain (missing parts from reference TRBV5-1 and TRBJ1-2): KAGVTQTPRYLIKTRGQQVTLSCSPISGHRSVSWYQQTPGQGLQFLFEYFSETQRNKGNFPGRFSGRQFSNSRSEMNVSTLELGDSALYLCASSLGTNYGYTFGSGTRLTVV.

V usage is TRBV7-6 and J usage is TRBJ2-1, with 10 bases identical to TRBD2. The J segment lost 8 bases and the V segment lost 8 bases, leaving 9 bases of the junction unmatched. Per the germline V gene, CDR1 is SGHVS and CDR2 is FNYEAQ. This CDR3 has 14 residues. The CDR3 loop reads CASGRLAGLDEQFF. The DNA of the CDR3 is TGTGCCAGCGGCCGACTAGCGGGCCTCGATGAGCAGTTCTTC.

J is TRBJ2-7 and V is TRBV14, with TRBD2 identical over 10 bases. The CDR3 is 15 residues long. Germline CDR1 and CDR2: SGHDN and FVKESK. Germline trimming cut 5 bases from V and 5 bases from J; bases unmatched to any gene: 9. The CDR3 coding sequence is TGTGCCAGCAGCGAATATAGCGGGGGGTCGGACGAGCAGTACTTC. It specifies CASSEYSGGSDEQYF. The full variable domain, its missing parts supplied by reference TRBV14 and TRBJ2-7, is EAGVTQFPSHSVIEKGQTVTLRCDPISGHDNLYWYRRVMGKEIKFLLHFVKESKQDESGMPNNRFLAERTGGTYSTLKVQPAELEDSGVYFCASSEYSGGSDEQYFGPGTRLTVT.

This chain joins TRBV5-1 and TRBJ1-4; possible D gene TRBD1, 6 bases. Germline V gives CDR1 SGHRS, CDR2 YFSETQ. The CDR3 length is 14 residues. The V end lost 3 bases, the J end lost 5 bases, and 11 bases lay between the germline ends. CDR3 amino acids: CASSSGTRNEKLFF. For the CDR3, the DNA is TGCGCCAGCAGCTCCGGGACAAGAAATGAAAAACTGTTTTTT.

V is TRBV24-1 and J is TRBJ2-7; 8 positions agree with TRBD1. With V trimmed by 2 bases and J by 5 bases, 7 bases remained unmatched. Germline CDR1 reads KGHDR; CDR2 reads SFDVKD. This CDR3 is built from 15 residues. This chain's CDR3 is CATSDSGGADNEQYF. In DNA, the CDR3 is TGTGCCACCAGTGATTCAGGGGGCGCAGATAACGAGCAGTACTTC.

The chain uses TRBV6-5 and TRBJ2-7; 10 bases align to TRBD2. This CDR3 spans 14 amino acids. With V trimmed by 6 bases and J by 5 bases, 7 bases remained unmatched. Germline CDR1 MNHEY, CDR2 SVGAGI. The CDR3 region has the DNA TGTGCCAGCAGCCTAGCGGGAGAGGTCAACGAGCAGTACTTC. Translating it yields CASSLAGEVNEQYF.

This chain joins TRBV4-1 and TRBJ1-3, with a possible D match to TRBD1 (5 bases). Germline-derived CDR1 and CDR2 are MGHRA and YSYEKL. CDR3 length: 16 residues. Trimming left V 3 bases short and J 2 bases short, with 14 bases between. In DNA, the CDR3 is TGCGCCAGCAGCCAGGGCGCGGGGGTCGCTGGAAACACCATATATTTT. Translation: CASSQGAGVAGNTIYF.

J is TRBJ1-3 and V is TRBV4-3, with D perhaps matching TRBD1 (6 bases). In germline, CDR1 is LGHNA, CDR2 YSLEER. Trimming pared 4 bases from V and 0 bases from J, leaving 16 bases between. The CDR3 loop spans 17 amino acids. CDR3 region: CASSPGTPDRSGNTIYF. DNA of the CDR3: TGCGCCAGCAGCCCTGGGACACCGGACCGCTCTGGAAACACCATATATTTT.

This clone came up once. This chain uses TRBV24-1 with TRBJ2-3; D is unresolved. Germline assignment: CDR1 KGHDR and CDR2 SFDVKD. The CDR3 has 14 residues. Deletions cut 4 bases from V and 5 bases from J, with 12 bases between. The CDR3 sequence is CATSDATTIDTQYF. CDR3 bases: TGTGCCACCAGTGACGCTACCACGATAGATACGCAGTATTTT.

The rearrangement links TRBV9 to TRBJ2-7, with 9 bases that match TRBD1. CDR3 size: 15 residues. In germline, CDR1 is SGDLS, CDR2 YYNGEE. Trimming cost V 0 bases and J 3 bases; bases outside gene matches: 4. The CDR3 DNA is TGTGCCAGCAGCGTAGACCGGGACAGGGACTACGAGCAGTACTTC. Translating it yields CASSVDRDRDYEQYF.

This clone was recorded a few times. The chain combines TRBV7-2 with TRBJ1-3; 8 bases line up with TRBD1. Germline trimming cut 5 bases from V and 7 bases from J; bases unmatched to any gene: 4. The CDR3 has 13 residues. The germline gives CDR1 SGHTA, CDR2 FQGNSA. CDR3 region: CASSAGQVNTIYF. Written as DNA, the CDR3 is TGTGCCAGCAGCGCGGGACAGGTGAACACCATATATTTT.

This clone came up a few times. The chain combines TRBV5-1 with TRBJ1-5; 7 bases map to TRBD1. This CDR3 region has 13 residues. V dropped 4 bases and J dropped 5; count of bases not matched to a gene: 3. Germline V gene data show CDR1 as SGHRS and CDR2 as YFSETQ. CDR3 amino acids: CASSLGTDQPQHF. The CDR3 region has the DNA TGCGCCAGCAGCCTCGGGACAGATCAGCCCCAGCATTTT.

The chain is built from TRBV27 and TRBJ2-7, with D hard to call. CDR3 length: 11 residues. The V gene lost 1 base and the J gene lost 6 bases, with 4 bases spanning the gap. From germline, CDR1 is MNHEY and CDR2 SMNVEV (reference sequence). The CDR3 sequence is CASSLFGEQYF. The DNA for the CDR3 is TGTGCCAGCAGTTTATTCGGCGAGCAGTACTTC.

The rearrangement uses TRBV30 and TRBJ1-3; D remains ambiguous. This CDR3 has 13 residues. Germline values: CDR1 GTSNPN, CDR2 SVGIG (reference sequence). Trimming took 3 bases from V and 8 from J, leaving 14 bases between them. The chain's CDR3 is CAWRDPPGYTIYF. The CDR3 region has the DNA TGTGCCTGGAGAGACCCGCCGGGGTACACCATATATTTT.

Regarding this clone: The junction shows a germline mismatch at one end, possibly a read error. The rearrangement joins TRBV5-1 to TRBJ2-2; perhaps TRBD1 as D (6 bases). Looked up from germline, CDR1 is SGHRS and CDR2 is YFSETQ. This CDR3 is built from 13 residues. The CDR3 coding sequence is TGCGCCAGCAGGCCCCCAGGGGCCGGTGAGCTGTTTTTT. This translates into CASRPPGAGELFF. The full variable domain, in which reference TRBV5-1 and TRBJ2-2 provide the parts outside the CDR3, is KAGVTQTPRYLIKTRGQQVTLSCSPISGHRSVSWYQQTPGQGLQFLFEYFSETQRNKGNFPGRFSGRQFSNSRSEMNVSTLELGDSALYLCASRPPGAGELFFGEGSRLTVL.